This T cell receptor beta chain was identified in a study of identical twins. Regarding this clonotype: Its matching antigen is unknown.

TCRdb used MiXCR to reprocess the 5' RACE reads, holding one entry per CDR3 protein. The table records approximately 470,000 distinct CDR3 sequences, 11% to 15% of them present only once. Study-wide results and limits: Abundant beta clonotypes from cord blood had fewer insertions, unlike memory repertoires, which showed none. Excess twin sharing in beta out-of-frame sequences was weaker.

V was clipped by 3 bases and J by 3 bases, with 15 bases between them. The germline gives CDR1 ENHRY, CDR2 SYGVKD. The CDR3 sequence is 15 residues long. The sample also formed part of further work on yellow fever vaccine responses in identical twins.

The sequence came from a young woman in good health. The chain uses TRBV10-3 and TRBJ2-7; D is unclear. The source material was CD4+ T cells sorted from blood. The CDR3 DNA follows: TGTGCCATCAGTGACGGTGACACATCGGGCTACGAGCAGTACTTC. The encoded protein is CAISDGDTSGYEQYF.